Sequencing of this T cell receptor beta chain was carried out in a study of cytomegalovirus exposure and HLA in healthy donors. Points from the study as a whole: Upon later analysis, TCR association rates were observed to vary by HLA locus, being highest for DRB1 and lowest for HLA-C. An analysis that came later showed most CMV-associated TCR beta chains appearing HLA-restricted.

The V end lost 4 bases, the J end lost 5 bases, and 5 bases lay between the germline ends. CDR3 length: 12 residues. Per germline, CDR1 MNHEY and CDR2 SMNVEV (reference sequence). In the PCR, 60 Vbeta and 13 Jbeta primers were used. Data came from immunoSEQ multiplex PCR; TCRdb stores just in-frame clones and leaves some out. The data contain more than 110,000 clones, roughly 77% of them seen just once; the ten biggest clones take up 1.5% to 2%. In the case of this clone: The target antigen is unknown.

Sequenced input: PBMCs. V and J are TRBV27 and TRBJ1-4; unclear D gene. This TCR derives from a woman in her twenties or thirties in good health and CMV-seronegative. The CDR3 here is CASSSRNEKLFF. The CDR3 nucleotides are TGTGCCAGCAGTTCTAGGAATGAAAAACTGTTTTTT. The entire variable domain, with the rest obtained from reference TRBV27 and TRBJ1-4, is as follows: EAQVTQNPRYLITVTGKKLTVTCSQNMNHEYMSWYRQDPGLGLRQIYYSMNVEVTDKGDVPEGYKVSRKEKRNFPLILESPSPNQTSLYFCASSSRNEKLFFGSGTQLSVL.